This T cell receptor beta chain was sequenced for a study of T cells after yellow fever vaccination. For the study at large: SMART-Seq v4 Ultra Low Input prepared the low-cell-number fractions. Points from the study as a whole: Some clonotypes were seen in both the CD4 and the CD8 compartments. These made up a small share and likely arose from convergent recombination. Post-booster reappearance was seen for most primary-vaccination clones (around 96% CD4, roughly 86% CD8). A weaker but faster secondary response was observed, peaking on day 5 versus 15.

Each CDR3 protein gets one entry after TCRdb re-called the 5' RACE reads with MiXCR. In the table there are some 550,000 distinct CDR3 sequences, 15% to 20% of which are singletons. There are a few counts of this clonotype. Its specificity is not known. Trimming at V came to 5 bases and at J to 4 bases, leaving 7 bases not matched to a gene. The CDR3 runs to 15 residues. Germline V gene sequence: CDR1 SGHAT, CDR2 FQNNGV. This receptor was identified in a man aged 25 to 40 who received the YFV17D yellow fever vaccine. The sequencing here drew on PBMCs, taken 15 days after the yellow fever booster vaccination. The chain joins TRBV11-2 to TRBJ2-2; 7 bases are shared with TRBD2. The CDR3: CASSTSGTITGELFF. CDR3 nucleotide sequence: TGTGCCAGCAGCACCTCCGGGACTATCACCGGGGAGCTGTTTTTT.